These T cell receptor beta chains were read from a single sample in a study of T cells after yellow fever vaccination. TCRdb called the 5' RACE reads again in MiXCR, with one record for every CDR3 protein. The data contain approximately 550,000 distinct CDR3 sequences, around 21% of them singletons. The sequencing here drew on PBMCs, taken 15 days after the yellow fever booster vaccination. These receptors were obtained from a man younger than 40 who received the YFV17D yellow fever vaccine. CDR3s include the opening cysteine and the closing phenylalanine or tryptophan. D genes are given only for firm matches. The size entry is marked missing in some rows and otherwise reads once, few, many or a size class.

clone_size,d_call,v_call,j_call,cdr3_nt,cdr3_aa
NA,TRBD1,TRBV14,TRBJ1-1,TGTGCCAGCAGCGAAGACAGGGAAACTGAAGCTTTCTTT,CASSEDRETEAFF
NA,NA,TRBV2,TRBJ1-1,TGTGCCAGCCGTGTTGGGGCGGGACGGGGAATGAACACTGAAGCTTTCTTT,CASRVGAGRGMNTEAFF
few,TRBD2,TRBV15,TRBJ2-3,TGTGCCACCAGCCCCCCTGGACTAGCGGGATATGGTGATACGCAGTATTTT,CATSPPGLAGYGDTQYF
NA,TRBD1,TRBV28,TRBJ2-2,TGTGCCAGCAGTTTCGGTCAGGGGGTCACCGGGGAGCTGTTTTTT,CASSFGQGVTGELFF
few,NA,TRBV20-1,TRBJ2-7,TGCAGTGCTAGTGCCGTCGAACGGGGCGAGCAGTACTTC,CSASAVERGEQYF
NA,NA,TRBV5-1,TRBJ1-1,TGCGCCAGCAGCTTTGACCCTCAGAACACTGAAGCTTTCTTT,CASSFDPQNTEAFF
NA,NA,TRBV7-2,TRBJ1-2,TGTGCCAGCAGCTTACGGACAGAGTGGGACGGTGGCTACACCTTC,CASSLRTEWDGGYTF
NA,NA,TRBV12-3/TRBV12-4,TRBJ2-2,TGTGCCAGCATTCGAGGGCGCACCGGGGAGCTGTTTTTT,CASIRGRTGELFF
few,NA,TRBV7-2,TRBJ2-1,TGTGCCAGCAGCTTAGCACTAGCTGGCGCAAATGAGCAGTTCTTC,CASSLALAGANEQFF
few,NA,TRBV7-9,TRBJ1-2,TGTGCCAGCAGCTTAGCGATAACGGGCTACACCTTC,CASSLAITGYTF
NA,NA,TRBV5-5,TRBJ2-7,TGTGCCAGCAGCTTGGGCGCCAGGGTAATCTACGAGCAGTACTTC,CASSLGARVIYEQYF
few,TRBD2,TRBV7-2,TRBJ2-1,TGTGCCAGCAGCGCCCTGACTAGCGGGAGGGCCAGCTATGAGCAGTTCTTC,CASSALTSGRASYEQFF
NA,NA,TRBV20-1,TRBJ2-2,TGCAGTGCAATGGATTCCGGGGAGCTGTTTTTT,CSAMDSGELFF
many,NA,TRBV15,TRBJ2-2,TGTGCCGTCGGGACTCCGAACACCGGGGAGCTGTTTTTT,CAVGTPNTGELFF
NA,NA,TRBV20-1,TRBJ2-3,TGCAGTGCTAGTTCCTACTTTCTCCTGGGACCAAGCACAGATACGCAGTATTTT,CSASSYFLLGPSTDTQYF
NA,TRBD2,TRBV9,TRBJ2-2,TGTGCCAGCAGCTTGACTAGCGGGGGGAACACCGGGGAGCTGTTTTTT,CASSLTSGGNTGELFF
few,TRBD2,TRBV5-1,TRBJ2-1,TGCGCCAGCAGCCCCTTAGCGGGTAGTGTCAATGAGCAGTTCTTC,CASSPLAGSVNEQFF
NA,NA,TRBV5-1,TRBJ1-3,TGCGCCAGCAGCTTGGCCCGGACAGAAGGAAACACCATATATTTT,CASSLARTEGNTIYF
few,NA,TRBV7-9,TRBJ2-7,TGTGCCAGCAGGTCCAGAGGGGAGCAGTACTTC,CASRSRGEQYF
many,TRBD1,TRBV15,TRBJ2-1,TGTGCCACCAGCAGAGATAATAACAGGGGGCGTTATGAGCAGTTCTTC,CATSRDNNRGRYEQFF
few,NA,TRBV5-1,TRBJ2-5,TGCGCCAGCAGCTCCCGACAGGAGTACCAAGAGACCCAGTACTTC,CASSSRQEYQETQYF
NA,TRBD1,TRBV23-1,TRBJ2-3,TGCGCCAGCCCCGGAGGCAGGGGGCGACTACCCTGCACAGATACGCAGTATTTT,CASPGGRGRLPCTDTQYF
NA,NA,TRBV21-1,TRBJ2-7,TGTGCCAGCCTCAAGGGACTAGCGCTCTACGAGCAGTACTTC,CASLKGLALYEQYF
few,TRBD2,TRBV6-5,TRBJ2-7,TGTGCCAGCAGTTACTCGAGGTCTGGCGGCGGGAGCTACGAGCAGTACTTC,CASSYSRSGGGSYEQYF
NA,NA,TRBV12-3/TRBV12-4,TRBJ1-5,TGTGCCAGCAGGCGGGGGGCTAGCAATCAGCCCCAGCATTTT,CASRRGASNQPQHF
few,NA,TRBV30,TRBJ1-4,TGTGCCTGGCATGCGGAAAATGAAAAACTGTTTTTT,CAWHAENEKLFF
NA,NA,TRBV6-2/TRBV6-3,TRBJ1-1,TGTGCCAGCAGTTACTCTCTCCTGGGCACTGAAGCTTTCTTT,CASSYSLLGTEAFF
few,NA,TRBV29-1,TRBJ2-3,TGCAGCGGTGTCCCACTCGAGCGGACCACAGATACGCAGTATTTT,CSGVPLERTTDTQYF
NA,TRBD1,TRBV28,TRBJ1-1,TGTGCCAGCAGCCGACAGGGTGTGAACACTGAAGCTTTCTTT,CASSRQGVNTEAFF
few,NA,TRBV5-5,TRBJ2-3,TGTGCCAGCAGCTTGGATGGAGCTAAGGATACGCAGTATTTT,CASSLDGAKDTQYF
once,TRBD2,TRBV7-2,TRBJ2-5,TGTGCCAGCAGCGAGGGACTAGCGGGGCAAGAGACCCAGTACTTC,CASSEGLAGQETQYF
few,NA,TRBV6-5,TRBJ2-3,TGTGCCAGCAGTTGGTCCTTCGGACGATATACTAGCACAGATACGCAGTATTTT,CASSWSFGRYTSTDTQYF
few,NA,TRBV10-3,TRBJ1-2,TGTGCCATCAGTGGTCCAGCCCCGGGAGATGGCTACACCTTC,CAISGPAPGDGYTF
once,NA,TRBV7-6,TRBJ2-7,TGTGCCAGCAGCTTAAAACGAGGGAGCTCCGCCGAGCAGTACTTC,CASSLKRGSSAEQYF
NA,NA,TRBV20-1,TRBJ2-3,TGCAGTGCTAGAGTATTCGAAGACACGAAGGCGCAGTATTTT,CSARVFEDTKAQYF
NA,NA,TRBV6-1,TRBJ2-5,TGTGCCAGCAGTCGCAGGGGAGACAGGTTGGGGGGAGAGACCCAGTACTTC,CASSRRGDRLGGETQYF
NA,TRBD2,TRBV5-1,TRBJ2-4,TGCGCCAGCAGCTCTTCTTGGGGTACTAGCGAAAAAAACATTCAGTACTTC,CASSSSWGTSEKNIQYF
NA,NA,TRBV15,TRBJ1-6,TGTGCCACCAGCCGACAGGAGGCAAGTGTGTCACCCCTCCACTTT,CATSRQEASVSPLHF
few,TRBD1,TRBV18,TRBJ1-1,TGTGCCAGCTCACCGAGGGGACAGCCATTGAACACTGAAGCTTTCTTT,CASSPRGQPLNTEAFF
NA,NA,TRBV2,TRBJ2-3,TGTGCCAGCCTAGGTCGACGCACCACAGATACGCAGTATTTT,CASLGRRTTDTQYF
few,TRBD2,TRBV10-3,TRBJ2-5,TGTGCCATCAGTGATGGCTCTAGCGGGAGAGAGACCCAGTACTTC,CAISDGSSGRETQYF
NA,NA,TRBV5-5,TRBJ1-1,TGTGCCAGCAGCTCACAATCCGGGACTGCGAACACTGAAGCTTTCTTT,CASSSQSGTANTEAFF
NA,TRBD1,TRBV7-2,TRBJ2-3,TGTGCCAGCAGCCAAGGGACAGGGCCCCGCGTTGCGCAGTATTTT,CASSQGTGPRVAQYF
few,TRBD2,TRBV11-2,TRBJ2-1,TGTGCCAGCAGCCCCGCGGGTAGCGGGAGGGCTCGGCTACGCAATGAGCAGTTCTTC,CASSPAGSGRARLRNEQFF
few,NA,TRBV5-6,TRBJ2-7,TGTGCCAGCAGCTTGCCCGCGCACGGATACGAGCAGTACTTC,CASSLPAHGYEQYF
once,NA,TRBV7-9,TRBJ1-2,TGTGCCAGCAGCCGGGGGGGTCTCGATGGCTACACCTTC,CASSRGGLDGYTF